The source of this TCR beta chain is a study of blood T cell repertoires in COVID-19. Assay used: immunoSEQ multiplex PCR; TCRdb lists only in-frame clones, some missing. Of more than 100,000 clones listed, less than 90% are singletons. Germline CDR1 is SNHLY and CDR2 is FYNNEI. This CDR3 is 12 amino acids long. The V end lost 6 bases, the J end lost 6 bases, and 12 bases lay between the germline ends. The sequenced material came from peripheral blood. The chain couples TRBV2 to TRBJ2-7, with D tentatively TRBD2 (5 bases). This clonotype was sampled from a man aged 55 to 70 with acute or convalescent COVID-19. CDR3 nucleotide sequence: TGTGCCAGCAGGAGGACGGCGGGCGAGCAGTACTTC. This encodes CASRRTAGEQYF.